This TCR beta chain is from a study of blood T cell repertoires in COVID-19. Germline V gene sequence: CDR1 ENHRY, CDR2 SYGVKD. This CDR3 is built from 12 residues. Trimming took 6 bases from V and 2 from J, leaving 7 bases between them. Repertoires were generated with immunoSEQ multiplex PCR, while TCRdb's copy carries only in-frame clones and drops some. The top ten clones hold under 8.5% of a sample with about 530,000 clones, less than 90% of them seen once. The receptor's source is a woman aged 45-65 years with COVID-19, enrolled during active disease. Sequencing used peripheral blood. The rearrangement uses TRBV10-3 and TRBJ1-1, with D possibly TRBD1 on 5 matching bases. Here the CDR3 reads CAIRDINTEAFF. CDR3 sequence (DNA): TGTGCCATCAGGGACATCAACACTGAAGCTTTCTTT.